This T cell receptor (beta chain) was found in a study of blood T cell repertoires in COVID-19. Sequencing used immunoSEQ multiplex PCR; TCRdb keeps in-frame clones, though not all of them. The sample contains some 150,000 clones, roughly 87% of which appear only once. Germline V lookup: CDR1 SEHNR, CDR2 FQNEAQ (reference sequence). V lost 4 bases and J lost 7; bases outside the gene matches: 9. CDR3 length equals 15 residues. The V and J genes are TRBV7-9 and TRBJ2-2; 7 nucleotides line up with TRBD2. The sequence derives from a woman aged 55-70 years who had recovered from COVID-19. Sequencing input: peripheral blood. This CDR3 is CASSSGRTSGGELFF. The CDR3 nucleotides read TGTGCCAGCAGCTCCGGCCGGACTAGTGGCGGGGAGCTGTTTTTT.